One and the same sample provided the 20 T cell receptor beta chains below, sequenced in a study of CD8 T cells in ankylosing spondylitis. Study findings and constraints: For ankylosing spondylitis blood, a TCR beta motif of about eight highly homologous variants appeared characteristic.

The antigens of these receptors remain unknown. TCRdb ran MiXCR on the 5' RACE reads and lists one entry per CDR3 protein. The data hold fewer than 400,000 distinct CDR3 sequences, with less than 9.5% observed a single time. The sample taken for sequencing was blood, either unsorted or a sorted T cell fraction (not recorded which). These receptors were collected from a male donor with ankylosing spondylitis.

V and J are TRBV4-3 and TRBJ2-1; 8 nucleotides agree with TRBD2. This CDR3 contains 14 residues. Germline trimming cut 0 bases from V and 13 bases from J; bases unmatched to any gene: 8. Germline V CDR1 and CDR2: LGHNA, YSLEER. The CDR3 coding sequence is TGCGCCAGCAGCCAAGATGGCGGTAGCGGGGATCAGTTCTTC. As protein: CASSQDGGSGDQFF.

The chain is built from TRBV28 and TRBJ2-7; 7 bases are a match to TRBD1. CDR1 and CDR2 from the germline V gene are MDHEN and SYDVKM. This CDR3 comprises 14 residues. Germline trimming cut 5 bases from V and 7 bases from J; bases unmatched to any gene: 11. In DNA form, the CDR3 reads TGTGCCAGCAGTCTGACGACAGGGCTGGGGGAGCAGTACTTC. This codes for CASSLTTGLGEQYF.

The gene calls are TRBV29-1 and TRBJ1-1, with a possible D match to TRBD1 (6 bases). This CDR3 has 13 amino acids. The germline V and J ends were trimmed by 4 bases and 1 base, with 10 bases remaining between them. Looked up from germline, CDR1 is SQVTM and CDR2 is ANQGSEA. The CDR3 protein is CSVGVGGNTEAFF. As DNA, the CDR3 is TGCAGCGTTGGGGTAGGGGGGAACACTGAAGCTTTCTTT.

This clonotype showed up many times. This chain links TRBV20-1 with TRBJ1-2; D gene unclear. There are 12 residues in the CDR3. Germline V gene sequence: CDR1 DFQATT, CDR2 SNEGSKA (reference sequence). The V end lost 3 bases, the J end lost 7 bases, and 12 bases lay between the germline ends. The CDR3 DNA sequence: TGCAGTGCTAGCCCCTCCCGGGGTGGCTACACCTTC. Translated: CSASPSRGGYTF.

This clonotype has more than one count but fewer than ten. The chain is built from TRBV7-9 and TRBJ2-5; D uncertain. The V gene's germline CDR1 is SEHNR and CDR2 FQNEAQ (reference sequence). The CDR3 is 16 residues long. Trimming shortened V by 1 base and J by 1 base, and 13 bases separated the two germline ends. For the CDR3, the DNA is TGTGCCAGCAGCTTAGTATACCTGCCCCCCCAAGAGACCCAGTACTTC. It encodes CASSLVYLPPQETQYF.

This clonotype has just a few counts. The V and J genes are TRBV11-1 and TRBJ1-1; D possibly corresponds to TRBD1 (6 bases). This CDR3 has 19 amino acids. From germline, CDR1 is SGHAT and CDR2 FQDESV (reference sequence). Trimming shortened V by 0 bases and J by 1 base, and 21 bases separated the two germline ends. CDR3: CASSLAVSQGRGPNTEAFF. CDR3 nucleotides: TGTGCCAGCAGCTTAGCGGTATCCCAGGGGAGGGGACCGAACACTGAAGCTTTCTTT.

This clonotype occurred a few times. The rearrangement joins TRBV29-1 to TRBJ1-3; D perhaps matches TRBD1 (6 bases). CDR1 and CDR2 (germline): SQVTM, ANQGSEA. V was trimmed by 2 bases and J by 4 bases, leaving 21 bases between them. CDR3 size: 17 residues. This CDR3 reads CSVESRSGAGLGNTIYF. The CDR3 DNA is TGCAGCGTTGAAAGCCGGTCGGGGGCGGGATTGGGAAACACCATATATTTT.

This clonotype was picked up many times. In DNA form, the CDR3 reads TGTGCCACCAGTGTCTCGAGGTCCGGCACAGATACGCAGTATTTT. Protein sequence: CATSVSRSGTDTQYF. The chain is built from TRBV24-1 and TRBJ2-3; D remains ambiguous. The CDR3 runs to 15 residues. V lost 5 bases to trimming and J lost 1 base, with 12 bases between them. CDR1 KGHDR and CDR2 SFDVKD come from the germline V gene.

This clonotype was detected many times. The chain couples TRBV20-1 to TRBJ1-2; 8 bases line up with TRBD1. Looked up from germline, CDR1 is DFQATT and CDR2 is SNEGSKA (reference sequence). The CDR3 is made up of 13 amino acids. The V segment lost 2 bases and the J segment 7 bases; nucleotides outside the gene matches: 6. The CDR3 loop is CSARPGQGAGYTF. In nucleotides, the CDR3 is TGCAGTGCTAGACCCGGACAGGGCGCTGGCTACACCTTC.

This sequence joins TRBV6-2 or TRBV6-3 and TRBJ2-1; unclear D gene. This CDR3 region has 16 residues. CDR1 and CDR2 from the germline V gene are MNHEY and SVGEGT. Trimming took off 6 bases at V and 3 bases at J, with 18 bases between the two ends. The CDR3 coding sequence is TGTGCCAGCAGGGAATTGATGGCGACGTACTACAATGAGCAGTTCTTC. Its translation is CASRELMATYYNEQFF.

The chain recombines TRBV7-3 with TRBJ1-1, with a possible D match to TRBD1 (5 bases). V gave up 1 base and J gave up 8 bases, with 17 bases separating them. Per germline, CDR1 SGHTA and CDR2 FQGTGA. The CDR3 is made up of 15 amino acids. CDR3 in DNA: TGTGCCAGCAGCTTAATGGCTAGGGGCCAGACGGAAGCTTTCTTT. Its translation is CASSLMARGQTEAFF.

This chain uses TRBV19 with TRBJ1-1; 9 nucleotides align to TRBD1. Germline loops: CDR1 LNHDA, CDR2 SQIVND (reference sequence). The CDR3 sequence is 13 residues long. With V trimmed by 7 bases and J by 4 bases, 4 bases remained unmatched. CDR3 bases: TGTGCCAGTACCCTGACAGGGGGCACTGAAGCTTTCTTT. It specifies CASTLTGGTEAFF. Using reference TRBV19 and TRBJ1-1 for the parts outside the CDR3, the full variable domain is DGGITQSPKYLFRKEGQNVTLSCEQNLNHDAMYWYRQDPGQGLRLIYYSQIVNDFQKGDIAEGYSVSREKKESFPLTVTSAQKNPTAFYLCASTLTGGTEAFFGQGTRLTVV.

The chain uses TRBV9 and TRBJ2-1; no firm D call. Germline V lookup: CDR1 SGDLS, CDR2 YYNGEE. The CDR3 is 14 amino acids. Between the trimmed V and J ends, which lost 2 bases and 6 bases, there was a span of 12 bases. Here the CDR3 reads CASSVLTAGNEQFF. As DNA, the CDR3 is TGTGCCAGCAGCGTTCTCACAGCCGGCAATGAGCAGTTCTTC.

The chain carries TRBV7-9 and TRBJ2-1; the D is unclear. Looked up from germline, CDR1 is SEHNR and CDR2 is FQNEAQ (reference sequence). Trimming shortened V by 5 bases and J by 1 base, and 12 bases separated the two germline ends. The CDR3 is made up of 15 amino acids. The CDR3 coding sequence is TGTGCCAGCAGCGGACGCGAGTGGTCCTACAATGAGCAGTTCTTC. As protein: CASSGREWSYNEQFF.

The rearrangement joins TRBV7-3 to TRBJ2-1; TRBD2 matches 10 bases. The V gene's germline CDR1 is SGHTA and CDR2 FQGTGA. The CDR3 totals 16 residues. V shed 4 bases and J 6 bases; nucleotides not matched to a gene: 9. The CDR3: CASSSSGSRFLNEQFF. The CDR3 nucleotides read TGTGCCAGCAGCTCTAGCGGGAGTCGGTTTCTCAATGAGCAGTTCTTC.

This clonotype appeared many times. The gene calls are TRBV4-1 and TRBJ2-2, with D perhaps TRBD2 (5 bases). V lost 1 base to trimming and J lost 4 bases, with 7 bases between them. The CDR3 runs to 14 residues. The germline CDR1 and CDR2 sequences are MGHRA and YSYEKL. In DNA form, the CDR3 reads TGCGCCAGCAGCCAAGTGAGCGGCACCGGGGAGCTGTTTTTT. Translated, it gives CASSQVSGTGELFF.

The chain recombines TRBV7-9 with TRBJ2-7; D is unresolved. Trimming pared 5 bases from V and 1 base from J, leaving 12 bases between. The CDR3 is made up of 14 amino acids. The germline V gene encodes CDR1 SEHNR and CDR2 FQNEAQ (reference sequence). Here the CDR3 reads CASSNDDWSYEQYF. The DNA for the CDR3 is TGTGCCAGCAGCAACGACGACTGGTCCTACGAGCAGTACTTC.

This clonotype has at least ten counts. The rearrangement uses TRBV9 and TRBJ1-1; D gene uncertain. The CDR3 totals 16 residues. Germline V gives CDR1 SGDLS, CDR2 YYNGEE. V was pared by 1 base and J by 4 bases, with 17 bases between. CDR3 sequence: CASSVRSRAHSTEAFF. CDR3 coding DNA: TGTGCCAGCAGCGTACGGAGTCGGGCCCATAGCACTGAAGCTTTCTTT.

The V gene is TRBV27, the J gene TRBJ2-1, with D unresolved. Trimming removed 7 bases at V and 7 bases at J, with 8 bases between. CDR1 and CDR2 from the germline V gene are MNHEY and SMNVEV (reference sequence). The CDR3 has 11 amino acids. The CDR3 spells CASTLGNEQFF. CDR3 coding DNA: TGTGCCAGCACCTTGGGGAATGAGCAGTTCTTC.

CDR3 region: CASSELGLSTTEAFF. Here the CDR3 DNA reads TGTGCCAGCAGTGAACTCGGCCTCTCGACCACTGAAGCTTTCTTT. The J gene is TRBJ1-1, the V gene TRBV25-1; unclear D gene. The V end lost 2 bases, the J end lost 4 bases, and 14 bases lay between the germline ends. Germline V gene sequence: CDR1 MGHDK, CDR2 SYGVNS. The length of the CDR3 is 15 residues.